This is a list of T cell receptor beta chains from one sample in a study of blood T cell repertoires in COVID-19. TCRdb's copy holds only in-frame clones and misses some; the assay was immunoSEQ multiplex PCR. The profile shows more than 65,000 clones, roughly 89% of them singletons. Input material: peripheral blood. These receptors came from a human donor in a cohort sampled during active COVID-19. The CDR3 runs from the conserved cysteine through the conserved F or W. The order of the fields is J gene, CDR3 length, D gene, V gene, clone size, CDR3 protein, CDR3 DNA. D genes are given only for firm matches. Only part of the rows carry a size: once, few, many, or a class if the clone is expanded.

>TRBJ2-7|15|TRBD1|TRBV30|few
CAWSARDRGQDEQYF
TGTGCCTGGAGTGCCCGAGACAGGGGCCAGGACGAGCAGTACTTC
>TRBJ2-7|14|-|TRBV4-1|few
CASSQGPRPHEQYF
TGCGCCAGCAGCCAAGGCCCGCGGCCCCACGAGCAGTACTTC
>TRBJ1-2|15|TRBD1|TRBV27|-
CASSLDGQGWFGYTF
TGTGCCAGCAGTTTAGACGGACAGGGGTGGTTTGGCTACACCTTC
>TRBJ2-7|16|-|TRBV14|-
CASSQGSLMGAAEQYF
TGTGCCAGCAGCCAAGGCTCATTGATGGGGGCCGCCGAGCAGTACTTC
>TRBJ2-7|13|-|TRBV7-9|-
CASSLNTGNDQYF
TGTGCCAGCAGCTTAAATACGGGGAATGATCAGTACTTC
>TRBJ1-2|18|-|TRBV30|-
CACILTPGHPYVNYGYTF
TGTGCCTGTATTCTTACACCGGGACACCCTTATGTTAACTATGGCTACACCTTC
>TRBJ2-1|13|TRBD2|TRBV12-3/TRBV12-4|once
CASSTGTRAEQFF
TGTGCCAGCAGCACCGGGACTAGGGCTGAGCAGTTCTTC
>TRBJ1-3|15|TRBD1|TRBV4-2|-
CASSQGTGDRNTIYF
TGTGCCAGCAGCCAAGGGACAGGGGATAGAAACACCATATATTTT
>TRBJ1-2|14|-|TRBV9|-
CASSEGTSNYGYTF
TGTGCCAGCAGCGAAGGGACTTCTAACTATGGCTACACCTTC
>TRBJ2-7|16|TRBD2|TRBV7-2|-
CASSPRDYHFSYEQYF
TGTGCCAGCAGCCCGCGGGACTACCACTTCTCCTACGAGCAGTACTTC
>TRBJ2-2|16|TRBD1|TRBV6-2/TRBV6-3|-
CASSSRGDRVTGELFF
TGTGCCAGCAGCTCCCGAGGGGACAGGGTAACCGGGGAGCTGTTTTTT
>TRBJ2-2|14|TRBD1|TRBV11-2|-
CASSRIQGRGELFF
TGTGCCAGCAGCCGGATACAGGGGAGAGGGGAGCTGTTTTTT
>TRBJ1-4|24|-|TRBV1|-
CTSSLGIKQKPPDRGTATNEKLFF
TGCACCAGCAGCCTCGGGATTAAGCAAAAGCCGCCGGACAGGGGAACTGCAACTAATGAAAAACTGTTTTTT
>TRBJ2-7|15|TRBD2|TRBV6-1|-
CASSEITSVIYEQYF
TGTGCCAGCAGTGAAATAACTAGCGTAATCTACGAGCAGTACTTC
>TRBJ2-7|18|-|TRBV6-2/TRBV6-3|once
CASSYPESGQSNFYEQYF
TGTGCCAGCAGTTACCCAGAAAGCGGGCAGAGCAATTTTTACGAGCAGTACTTC
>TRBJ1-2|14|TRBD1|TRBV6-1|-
CASSEARGPGGYTF
TGTGCCAGCAGTGAAGCTAGGGGGCCGGGGGGCTACACCTTC
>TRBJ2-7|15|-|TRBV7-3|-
CASSLVQGPSYEQYF
TGTGCCAGCAGCTTAGTACAGGGACCCTCCTACGAGCAGTACTTC
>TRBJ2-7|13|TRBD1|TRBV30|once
CAWSVTGFYEQYF
TGTGCCTGGAGTGTGACAGGGTTCTACGAGCAGTACTTC